Listed below are T cell receptor beta chains from one sample, sequenced in a study of blood T cell repertoires in COVID-19. Using immunoSEQ multiplex PCR, the repertoire was profiled, and TCRdb retains in-frame clones only, with some absent. Among hundreds of thousands of clones listed, approximately 86% were seen once. Sequenced: peripheral blood. The receptors were gathered from a woman between 65 and 79 years old with COVID-19, enrolled during active disease. Both conserved end residues are part of each CDR3. A D gene is named only where the DNA matches it firmly. Rows may omit the clone size; those that give it use once, few, many or a size class.

V gene	J gene	clone size	D gene	CDR3 protein	CDR3 DNA
TRBV11-3	TRBJ2-3	-	TRBD2	CASSLGLAGKDTQYF	TGTGCCAGCAGCTTAGGCCTAGCGGGGAAAGATACGCAGTATTTT
TRBV7-2	TRBJ2-7	-	TRBD1	CASSSGQGAFVEQYF	TGTGCCAGCAGCTCGGGACAGGGGGCATTCGTCGAGCAGTACTTC
TRBV9	TRBJ2-1	-	TRBD2	CASSDRLAGDEQFF	TGTGCCAGCAGCGATCGACTAGCGGGGGATGAGCAGTTCTTC
TRBV4-1	TRBJ2-1	-	-	CASSQGGLFDEEFF	TGCGCCAGCAGCCAAGGGGGACTTTTTGATGAGGAGTTCTTC
TRBV19	TRBJ2-6	-	TRBD1	CASSRQGRPGANVLTF	TGTGCCAGTAGTCGACAGGGGAGGCCTGGGGCCAACGTCCTGACTTTC
TRBV6-2/TRBV6-3	TRBJ1-2	-	-	CASSDPRETNYGYTF	TGTGCCAGCAGTGACCCCAGGGAAACTAACTATGGCTACACCTTC
TRBV28	TRBJ1-1	-	-	CASSLLPGQGVGGTEAFF	TGTGCCAGCAGTCTCCTTCCGGGACAAGGAGTCGGGGGGACTGAAGCTTTCTTT
TRBV5-1	TRBJ2-7	-	TRBD1	CASSVTGGSYEQYF	TGCGCCAGCAGCGTGACAGGGGGCTCCTACGAGCAGTACTTC
TRBV12-5	TRBJ1-2	-	-	CASGFRGYGYTF	TGTGCTAGTGGTTTTCGGGGGTATGGCTACACCTTC
TRBV3-1/TRBV3-2	TRBJ2-1	-	TRBD1	CASSPAHPGQGYDEQFF	TGTGCCAGCAGCCCGGCCCACCCGGGACAGGGCTACGATGAGCAGTTCTTC
TRBV4-1	TRBJ2-2	-	TRBD1	CASSHPGKTSRGSSGELFF	TGCGCCAGCAGCCATCCCGGAAAGACCTCCAGGGGGTCGTCCGGGGAGCTGTTTTTT
TRBV5-8	TRBJ2-4	-	TRBD1	CASSFGQGAWGNIQYF	TGTGCCAGCAGCTTCGGACAGGGGGCTTGGGGAAACATTCAGTACTTC
TRBV5-1	TRBJ2-5	-	TRBD1	CASSLGTGEETQYF	TGCGCCAGCAGCTTAGGGACAGGGGAAGAGACCCAGTACTTC
TRBV9	TRBJ1-6	few	-	CARTNPRGSYNSPLHF	TGTGCCAGGACAAACCCTCGGGGTTCCTATAATTCACCCCTCCACTTT
TRBV14	TRBJ1-2	-	-	CASSPVPYGYTF	TGTGCCAGCAGCCCTGTCCCCTATGGCTACACCTTC